The rows below give T cell receptor beta chains drawn from one sample of a study of OX40 agonist ivuxolimab in advanced cancers. Data came from immunoSEQ multiplex PCR; TCRdb stores just in-frame clones and leaves some out. Of tens of thousands of clones in the sample, about three quarters were seen once. This sample comprised CD4+ or CD8+ T cells sorted from blood, obtained in a trial of the OX40 agonist ivuxolimab. These TCRs come from an adult with an advanced solid tumor such as melanoma, head and neck, liver or kidney cancer. The CDR3 runs from the conserved cysteine through the conserved F or W. A D gene is named only where the DNA matches it firmly. For some rows the clone size is stated as once, few or many, or as a class when expanded; others skip it.

v_gene	abundance	j_gene	d_gene	CDR3nt	CDR3aa
TRBV5-8	NA	TRBJ1-6	NA	TGTGCCAGCAGCTTGGGCGAGGGCGGGAGGTCTAAGAATTCACCCCTCCACTTT	CASSLGEGGRSKNSPLHF
TRBV19	once	TRBJ1-1	NA	TGTGCCAGTAGTATGGCACAGCAGAGCACTGAAGCTTTCTTT	CASSMAQQSTEAFF
TRBV18	NA	TRBJ1-6	NA	TGTGCCAGCTCACCAGGGGGGGATTCACCCCTCCACTTT	CASSPGGDSPLHF
TRBV7-9	NA	TRBJ1-3	NA	TGTGCCAGCAGCGGCAGGGGTGGAAACACCATATATTTT	CASSGRGGNTIYF
TRBV29-1	NA	TRBJ1-1	NA	TGCAGCGTTAGAGGAGCGAACACTGAAGCTTTCTTT	CSVRGANTEAFF
TRBV19	NA	TRBJ2-2	TRBD1	TGTGCCAGTAGTCAAGGGACAGGGCGGTCCGGGGAGCTGTTTTTT	CASSQGTGRSGELFF
TRBV11-2	NA	TRBJ1-1	NA	TGTGCCAGCAGCTTAAGGGTGAACACTGAAGCTTTCTTT	CASSLRVNTEAFF
TRBV30	NA	TRBJ1-5	NA	TGTGCCTGGAGTGTAAATAGCAATCAGCCCCAGCATTTT	CAWSVNSNQPQHF
TRBV4-1	NA	TRBJ2-5	TRBD2	TGCGCCAGCAGCCAACTAATTGTCGGCCCAAGCGGGGGGACCCAGTACTTC	CASSQLIVGPSGGTQYF
TRBV10-1	NA	TRBJ2-2	NA	TGCGCCAGCAGTTGGGGACAGAACACCGGGGAGCTGTTTTTT	CASSWGQNTGELFF
TRBV7-9	NA	TRBJ1-6	TRBD1	TGTGCCAGCAGGCCGGGACAGGGGGTGAGCTCCTATAATTCACCCCTCCACTTT	CASRPGQGVSSYNSPLHF
TRBV4-1	NA	TRBJ1-5	NA	TGCGCCAGCAGCCCGGACCCCAATAGCAATCAGCCCCAGCATTTT	CASSPDPNSNQPQHF
TRBV4-1	NA	TRBJ2-2	TRBD1	TGCGCCAGCAGCCACCTTACGGACAGGGGGTCAACCGGGGAGCTGTTTTTT	CASSHLTDRGSTGELFF
TRBV30	few	TRBJ2-6	NA	TGTGCCTGGAGGCGCACTGGGGCCAACGTCCTGACTTTC	CAWRRTGANVLTF
TRBV19	few	TRBJ1-3	NA	TGTGCCAGTAGTAGCTGGGCTGGAAACACCATATATTTT	CASSSWAGNTIYF
TRBV10-3	few	TRBJ2-3	TRBD1	TGTGCCATCAGTGCCCGGGGACAGGGAGGGAGCACAGATACGCAGTATTTT	CAISARGQGGSTDTQYF
TRBV6-5	once	TRBJ1-2	NA	TGTGCCAGCCCCGGACGGCTTACTAACTATGGCTACACCTTC	CASPGRLTNYGYTF
TRBV4-1	NA	TRBJ2-1	NA	TGCGCCAGCAGCCAGGTCGGGGGTAGCTCCTACAATGAGCAGTTCTTC	CASSQVGGSSYNEQFF
TRBV28	NA	TRBJ1-5	NA	TGTGCCAGCACTGGGGGGGGGCGTAGGTTTCAGCCCCAGCATTTT	CASTGGGRRFQPQHF
TRBV30	NA	TRBJ1-3	NA	TGTGCCTGGACTGTCGGAAACACCATATATTTT	CAWTVGNTIYF
TRBV9	NA	TRBJ2-1	TRBD2	TGTGCCAGCAGTCCCGGGACTAGCTCCTACAATGAGCAGTTCTTC	CASSPGTSSYNEQFF
TRBV7-8	NA	TRBJ1-2	NA	TGTGCCAGCAGCTTTTCGAGCGGGACGAACTATGGCTACACCTTC	CASSFSSGTNYGYTF
TRBV2	NA	TRBJ1-1	TRBD1	TGTGCCAGCAGGGGAGACAGGGGGCGGAAGACTGAAGCTTTCTTT	CASRGDRGRKTEAFF
TRBV4-1	NA	TRBJ1-1	NA	TGCGCCAGCAGCCCGCAGGGTTGGACTGAAGCTTTCTTT	CASSPQGWTEAFF
TRBV7-9	NA	TRBJ1-6	NA	TGTGCCAGCAGCATTGTAGGGGATTCACCCCTCCACTTT	CASSIVGDSPLHF
TRBV30	NA	TRBJ2-5	NA	TGTGCCTGGATTCGGGGCAACCAAGAGACCCAGTACTTC	CAWIRGNQETQYF
TRBV5-1	NA	TRBJ2-3	NA	TGCGCCAGCAGCCCCAGGAGCGCCCTAGATACGCAGTATTTT	CASSPRSALDTQYF
TRBV19	NA	TRBJ1-2	NA	TGTGCCAGTAACCCAAACGCAAACTATGGCTACACCTTC	CASNPNANYGYTF
TRBV2	few	TRBJ1-2	TRBD1	TGTGCCAGCAGGGTGGGACAGGGGGCGGTTGGCTACACCTTC	CASRVGQGAVGYTF
TRBV6-6	NA	TRBJ2-7	NA	TGTGCCAGCAGCAGGGACTCGTACGAGCAGTACTTC	CASSRDSYEQYF
TRBV6-5	NA	TRBJ1-2	NA	TGTGCCAGCAGGACGACAGCCGTAGCTAGCTACACCTTC	CASRTTAVASYTF
TRBV5-1	NA	TRBJ1-1	NA	TGCGCCAGCAGCTTGGCCGGAGACGGCACTGAAGCTTTCTTT	CASSLAGDGTEAFF
TRBV4-1	few	TRBJ2-5	NA	TGCGCCAGCAGCCAACCAGCGGATTCGGGGCCATATGAGGAGACCCAGTACTTC	CASSQPADSGPYEETQYF
TRBV11-2	NA	TRBJ2-5	NA	TGTGCCAGCAGCGTCTATCAAGAGACCCAGTACTTC	CASSVYQETQYF
TRBV28	NA	TRBJ2-3	NA	TGTGCCAGCAGTTTAGAAAGGGGGTTAACAGATACGCAGTATTTT	CASSLERGLTDTQYF
TRBV10-2	NA	TRBJ2-5	TRBD2	TGCGCCAGCAGGGGGTACGGGACTAGTAATAGAGAGACCCAGTACTTC	CASRGYGTSNRETQYF
TRBV4-1	few	TRBJ1-5	NA	TGCGCCAGCAGCCAAGGCTACAATCAGCCCCAGCATTTT	CASSQGYNQPQHF
TRBV6-1	NA	TRBJ2-1	NA	TGTGCCAGCAGTGAATCTTCAGACGAGCAGTTCTTC	CASSESSDEQFF
TRBV11-3	NA	TRBJ1-1	TRBD1	TGTGCCAGCAGCCCGGGACAGGGTATATCCACTGAAGCTTTCTTT	CASSPGQGISTEAFF
TRBV6-4	NA	TRBJ2-2	NA	TGTGCCAGCAGGGGAATAGCGAACACCGGGGAGCTGTTTTTT	CASRGIANTGELFF
TRBV25-1	few	TRBJ1-2	TRBD1	TGTGCCAGCCTAGGACAGGGGAGGGGTGGCTACACCTTC	CASLGQGRGGYTF
TRBV2	NA	TRBJ1-2	NA	TGTGCCAGCAGTGGGCAGGCGATTAACTATGGCTACACCTTC	CASSGQAINYGYTF
TRBV4-1	NA	TRBJ1-1	NA	TGCGCCAGCAGCCAAGAATTCGGCGTTGCTGAAGCTTTCTTT	CASSQEFGVAEAFF
TRBV6-6	NA	TRBJ2-3	NA	TGTGCCAGCAGTGGATGGCGCACAGATACGCAGTATTTT	CASSGWRTDTQYF
TRBV19	NA	TRBJ1-4	NA	TGTGCCAGTAGTATTTCTGGACTGAGTAATGAAAAACTGTTTTTT	CASSISGLSNEKLFF